This paragraph covers one T cell receptor beta chain sequence. V trimming: 1 base; J trimming: 4 bases; junction bases outside the gene matches: 6. From germline, CDR1 is SGHKS and CDR2 YYEKEE (reference sequence). The CDR3 contains 15 residues. The data stem from a study of blood T cell repertoires in COVID-19. Study-level background: Whether acute or convalescent, the COVID-19 samples came from the United States, Italy and Spain. In each case, the material was cDNA or gDNA derived from T cells, B-cell-depleted T cells, or PBMCs.

As processed by the authors: Amplified reference gene primers provided the basis for estimating nucleated cell counts. Here immunoSEQ multiplex PCR was the method, and the copy in TCRdb shows in-frame clones only, minus some. The D gene and trimming were derived from the DNA, and the V and J assignments and clone size from that table. The table has 120,000 or so clones, 85% to 90% seen once; the top ten hold 6% to 8.5%. The chain joins TRBV5-5 to TRBJ2-7, with 9 bases fitting TRBD1. This clonotype originated in a man over 45 with acute or convalescent COVID-19. Source material: peripheral blood. CDR3 DNA: TGTGCCAGCAGCTTGACAGGGGGCGCGGGGTACGAGCAGTACTTC. Translation gives CASSLTGGAGYEQYF.